This TCR beta chain was sequenced for a study of shared clonotypes between healthy human individuals. Naive-designated CD8 cells lacked CD45RO, were positively enriched for CCR7, and omitted terminally differentiated effector memory CD45RA+ cells. Sequencing was performed with immunoSEQ multiplex PCR; in TCRdb, only in-frame clones are kept and a portion is missing. The sample records some 2 million clones, roughly 94% being singletons. Germline CDR1 and CDR2: MNHEY and SMNVEV (reference sequence). J lost 4 bases, V lost 5 bases, and 4 bases had no gene match. The CDR3 consists of 14 residues. The sequenced material came from naive CD8+ T cells sorted from blood. This chain uses TRBV27 with TRBJ1-2; 10 positions match TRBD1. The TCR sequence derives from a man younger than 35 in good health. CDR3 region: CASSPRQGAYGYTF. In nucleotides, the CDR3 is TGTGCCAGCAGTCCCCGACAGGGGGCCTATGGCTACACCTTC.